This T cell receptor (beta chain) emerged from a study of T cell changes during pregnancy in multiple sclerosis. Using immunoSEQ multiplex PCR, the repertoire was profiled, and TCRdb retains in-frame clones only, with some absent. The table shows under 85,000 clones, with approximately 90% occurring only once. The CDR3 is made up of 17 amino acids. Germline CDR1 and CDR2: LNHDA and SQIVND (reference sequence). Trimming cost V 4 bases and J 0 bases; bases outside gene matches: 5. This sequence was found in a female donor with multiple sclerosis, enrolled in a pregnancy study. The chain is built from TRBV19 and TRBJ2-3; 12 bases are shared with TRBD2. Sequences were derived from CD4+ T cells from peripheral blood mononuclear cells, sampled before pregnancy. The CDR3 nucleotides read TGTGCCAGTAGTAGGAGGGGGACTAGCGGGAGCACAGATACGCAGTATTTT. This codes for CASSRRGTSGSTDTQYF. The full variable domain, its missing parts supplied by reference TRBV19 and TRBJ2-3, is DGGITQSPKYLFRKEGQNVTLSCEQNLNHDAMYWYRQDPGQGLRLIYYSQIVNDFQKGDIAEGYSVSREKKESFPLTVTSAQKNPTAFYLCASSRRGTSGSTDTQYFGPGTRLTVL.